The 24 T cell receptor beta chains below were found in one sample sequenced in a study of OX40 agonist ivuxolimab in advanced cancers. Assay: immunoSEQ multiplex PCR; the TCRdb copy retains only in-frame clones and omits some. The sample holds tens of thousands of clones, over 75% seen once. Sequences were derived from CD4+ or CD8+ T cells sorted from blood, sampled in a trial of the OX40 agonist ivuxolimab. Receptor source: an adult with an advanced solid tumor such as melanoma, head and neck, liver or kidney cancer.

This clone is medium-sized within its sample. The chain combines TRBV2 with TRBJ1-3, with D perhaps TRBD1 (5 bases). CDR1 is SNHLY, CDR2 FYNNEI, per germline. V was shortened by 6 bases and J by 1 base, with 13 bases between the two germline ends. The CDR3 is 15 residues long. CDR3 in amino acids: CASSEGLNSGNTIYF. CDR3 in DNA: TGTGCCAGCAGCGAGGGACTGAATTCTGGAAACACCATATATTTT.

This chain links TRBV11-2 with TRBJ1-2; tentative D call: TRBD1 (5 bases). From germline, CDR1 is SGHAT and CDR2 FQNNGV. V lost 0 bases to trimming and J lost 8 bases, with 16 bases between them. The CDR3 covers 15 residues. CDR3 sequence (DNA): TGTGCCAGCAGCTTAGATCAGGGAACCCCCGGCGGCTACACCTTC. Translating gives CASSLDQGTPGGYTF. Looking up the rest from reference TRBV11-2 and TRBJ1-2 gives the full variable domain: EAGVAQSPRYKIIEKRQSVAFWCNPISGHATLYWYQQILGQGPKLLIQFQNNGVVDDSQLPKDRFSAERLKGVDSTLKIQPAKLEDSAVYLCASSLDQGTPGGYTFGSGTRLTVV.

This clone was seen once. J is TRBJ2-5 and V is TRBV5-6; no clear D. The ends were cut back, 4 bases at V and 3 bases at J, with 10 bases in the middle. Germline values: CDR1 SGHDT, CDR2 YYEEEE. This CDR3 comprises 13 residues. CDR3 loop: CASSGTKEETQYF. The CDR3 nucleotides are TGTGCCAGCAGCGGAACAAAGGAAGAGACCCAGTACTTC.

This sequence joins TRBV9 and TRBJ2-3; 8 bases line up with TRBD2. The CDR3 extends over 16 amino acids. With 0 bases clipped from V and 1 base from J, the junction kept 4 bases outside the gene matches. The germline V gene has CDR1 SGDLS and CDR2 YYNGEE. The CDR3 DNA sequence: TGTGCCAGCAGCGTAGCGGGGGGGGCCGGCACAGATACGCAGTATTTT. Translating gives CASSVAGGAGTDTQYF.

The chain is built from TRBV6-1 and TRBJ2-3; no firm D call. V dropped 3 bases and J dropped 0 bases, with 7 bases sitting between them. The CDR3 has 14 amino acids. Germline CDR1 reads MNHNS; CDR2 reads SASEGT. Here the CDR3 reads CASSETPSTDTQYF. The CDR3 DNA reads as TGTGCCAGCAGTGAGACGCCTAGCACAGATACGCAGTATTTT.

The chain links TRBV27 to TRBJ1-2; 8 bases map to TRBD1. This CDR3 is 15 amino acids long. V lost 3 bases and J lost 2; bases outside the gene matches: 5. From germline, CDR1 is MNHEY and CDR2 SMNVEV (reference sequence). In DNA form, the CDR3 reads TGTGCCAGCAGTTTGCGACAGGGGTCGAACTATGGCTACACCTTC. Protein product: CASSLRQGSNYGYTF.

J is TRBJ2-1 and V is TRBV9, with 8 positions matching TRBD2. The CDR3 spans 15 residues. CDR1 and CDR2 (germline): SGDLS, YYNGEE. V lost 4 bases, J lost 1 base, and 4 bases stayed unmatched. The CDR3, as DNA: TGTGCCAGCAGCCTAACGGGGGGGTCCTACAATGAGCAGTTCTTC. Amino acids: CASSLTGGSYNEQFF.

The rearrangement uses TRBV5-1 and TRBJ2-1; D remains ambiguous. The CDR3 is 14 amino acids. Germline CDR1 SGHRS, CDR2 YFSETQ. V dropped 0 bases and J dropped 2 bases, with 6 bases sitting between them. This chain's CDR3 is CASSLEGTYNEQFF. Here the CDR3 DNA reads TGCGCCAGCAGCTTGGAGGGTACCTACAATGAGCAGTTCTTC.

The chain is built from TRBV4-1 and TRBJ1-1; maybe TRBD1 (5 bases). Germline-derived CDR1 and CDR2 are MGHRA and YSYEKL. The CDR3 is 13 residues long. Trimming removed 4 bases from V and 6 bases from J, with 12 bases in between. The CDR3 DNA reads TGCGCCAGCAGCCCCCGGGACGCATCTGAAGCTTTCTTT. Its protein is CASSPRDASEAFF.

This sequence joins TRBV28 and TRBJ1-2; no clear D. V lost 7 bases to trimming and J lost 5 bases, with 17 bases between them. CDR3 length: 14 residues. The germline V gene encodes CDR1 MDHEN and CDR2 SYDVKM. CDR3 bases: TGTGCCAGCACCACCTCAGGCCCGCGATATGGCTACACCTTC. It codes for CASTTSGPRYGYTF.

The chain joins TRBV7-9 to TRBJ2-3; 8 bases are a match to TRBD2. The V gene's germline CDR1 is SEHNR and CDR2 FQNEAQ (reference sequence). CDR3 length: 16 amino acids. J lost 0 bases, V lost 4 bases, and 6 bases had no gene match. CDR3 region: CASSSASGGSTDTQYF. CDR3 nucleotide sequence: TGTGCCAGCAGCTCGGCAAGCGGGGGTAGCACAGATACGCAGTATTTT.

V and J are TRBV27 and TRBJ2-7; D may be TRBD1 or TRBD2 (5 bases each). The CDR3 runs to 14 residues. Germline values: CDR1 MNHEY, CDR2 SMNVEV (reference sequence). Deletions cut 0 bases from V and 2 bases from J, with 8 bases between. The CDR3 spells CASSLSRGPYEQYF. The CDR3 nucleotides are TGTGCCAGCAGTTTATCTCGGGGCCCCTACGAGCAGTACTTC.

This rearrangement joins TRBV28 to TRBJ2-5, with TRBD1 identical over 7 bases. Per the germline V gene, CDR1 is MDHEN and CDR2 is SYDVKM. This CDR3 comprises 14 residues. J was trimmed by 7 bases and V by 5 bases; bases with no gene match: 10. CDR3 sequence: CASSGDSIQWTQYF. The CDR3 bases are TGTGCCAGCAGTGGGGACAGCATTCAGTGGACCCAGTACTTC.

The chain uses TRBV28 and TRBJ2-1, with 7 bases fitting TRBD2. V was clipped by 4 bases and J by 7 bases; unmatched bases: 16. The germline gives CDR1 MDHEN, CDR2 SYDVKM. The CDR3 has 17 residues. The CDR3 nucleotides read TGTGCCAGCAGTTCGCCGGGGGTAGGCGGGGGAGGTAATGAGCAGTTCTTC. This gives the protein CASSSPGVGGGGNEQFF.

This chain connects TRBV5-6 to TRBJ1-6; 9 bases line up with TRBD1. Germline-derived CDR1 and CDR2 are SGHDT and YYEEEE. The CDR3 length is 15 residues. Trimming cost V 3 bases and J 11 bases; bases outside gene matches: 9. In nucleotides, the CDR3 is TGTGCCAGCAGCTCTCCGGGACAGGGAATTACACCCCTCCACTTT. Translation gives CASSSPGQGITPLHF.

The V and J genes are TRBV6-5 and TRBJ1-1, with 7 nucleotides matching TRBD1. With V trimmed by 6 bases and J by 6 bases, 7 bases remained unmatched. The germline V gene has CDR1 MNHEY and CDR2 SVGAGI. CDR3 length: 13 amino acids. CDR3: CASRRTGEAEAFF. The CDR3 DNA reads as TGTGCCAGCAGGCGGACAGGTGAGGCTGAAGCTTTCTTT.

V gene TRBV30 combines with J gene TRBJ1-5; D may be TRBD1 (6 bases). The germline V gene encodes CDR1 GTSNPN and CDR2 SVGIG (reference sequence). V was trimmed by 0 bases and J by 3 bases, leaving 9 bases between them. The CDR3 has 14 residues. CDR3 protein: CAWSVGQFNQPQHF. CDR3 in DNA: TGTGCCTGGAGTGTAGGACAGTTCAATCAGCCCCAGCATTTT.

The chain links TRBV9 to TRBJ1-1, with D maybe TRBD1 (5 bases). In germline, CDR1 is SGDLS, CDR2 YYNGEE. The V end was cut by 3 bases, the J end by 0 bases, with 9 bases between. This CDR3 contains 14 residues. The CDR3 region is CASSAGYLNTEAFF. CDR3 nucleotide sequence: TGTGCCAGCAGCGCAGGGTATCTGAACACTGAAGCTTTCTTT.

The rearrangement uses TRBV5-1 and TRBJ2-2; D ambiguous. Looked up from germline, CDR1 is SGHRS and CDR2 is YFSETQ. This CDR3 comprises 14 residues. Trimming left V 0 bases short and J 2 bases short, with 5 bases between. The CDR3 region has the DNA TGCGCCAGCAGCTTGGAGGGTAACACCGGGGAGCTGTTTTTT. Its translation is CASSLEGNTGELFF.

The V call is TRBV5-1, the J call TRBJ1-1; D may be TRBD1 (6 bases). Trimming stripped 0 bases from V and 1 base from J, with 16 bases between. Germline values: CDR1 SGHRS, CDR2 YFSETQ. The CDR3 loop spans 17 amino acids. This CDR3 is CASSLAGGYPGNTEAFF. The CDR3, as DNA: TGCGCCAGCAGCTTGGCGGGGGGCTATCCCGGGAACACTGAAGCTTTCTTT.

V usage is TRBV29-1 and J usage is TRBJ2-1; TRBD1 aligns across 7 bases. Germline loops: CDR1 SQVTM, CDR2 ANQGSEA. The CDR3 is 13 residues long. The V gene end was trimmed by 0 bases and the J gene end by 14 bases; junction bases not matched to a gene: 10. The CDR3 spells CSVEDLIQGKKFF. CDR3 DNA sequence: TGCAGCGTTGAAGACCTAATACAGGGGAAAAAGTTCTTC.

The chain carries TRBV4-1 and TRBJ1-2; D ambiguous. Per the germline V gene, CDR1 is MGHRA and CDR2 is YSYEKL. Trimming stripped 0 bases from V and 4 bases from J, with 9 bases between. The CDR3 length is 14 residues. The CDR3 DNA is TGCGCCAGCAGCCAAGAGGACGGACTCTATGGCTACACCTTC. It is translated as CASSQEDGLYGYTF.

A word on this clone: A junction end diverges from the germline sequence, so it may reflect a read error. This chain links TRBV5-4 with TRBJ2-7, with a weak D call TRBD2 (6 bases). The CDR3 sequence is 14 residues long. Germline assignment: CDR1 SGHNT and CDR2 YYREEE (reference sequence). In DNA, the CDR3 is TGCGCCAGCAGCCAGGCGGGACCCCACTACGAGCAGTACTTC. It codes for CASSQAGPHYEQYF.

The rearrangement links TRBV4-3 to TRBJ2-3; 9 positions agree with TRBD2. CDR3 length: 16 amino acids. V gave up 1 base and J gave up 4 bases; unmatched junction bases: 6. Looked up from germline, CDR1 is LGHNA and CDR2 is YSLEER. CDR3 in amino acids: CASSQGPSGNPDTQYF. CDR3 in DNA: TGCGCCAGCAGCCAAGGGCCTAGCGGGAACCCAGATACGCAGTATTTT.